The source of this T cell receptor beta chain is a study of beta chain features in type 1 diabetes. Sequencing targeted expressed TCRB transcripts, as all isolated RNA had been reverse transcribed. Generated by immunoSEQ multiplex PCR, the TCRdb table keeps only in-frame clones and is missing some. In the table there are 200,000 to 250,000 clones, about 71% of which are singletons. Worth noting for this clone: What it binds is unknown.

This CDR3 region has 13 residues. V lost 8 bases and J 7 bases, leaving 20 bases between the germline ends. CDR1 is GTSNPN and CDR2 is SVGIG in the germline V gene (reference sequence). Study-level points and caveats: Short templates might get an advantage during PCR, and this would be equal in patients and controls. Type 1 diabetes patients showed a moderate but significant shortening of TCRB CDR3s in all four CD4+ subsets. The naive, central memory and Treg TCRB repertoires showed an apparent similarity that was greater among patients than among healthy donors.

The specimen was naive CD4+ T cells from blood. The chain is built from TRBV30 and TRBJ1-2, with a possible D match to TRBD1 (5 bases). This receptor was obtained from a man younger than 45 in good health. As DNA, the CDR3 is TGTGCCCTACAAGACCGGACACCGACTGGCTACACCTTC. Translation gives CALQDRTPTGYTF. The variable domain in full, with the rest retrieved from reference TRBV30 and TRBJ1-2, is SQTIHQWPATLVQPVGSPLSLECTVEGTSNPNLYWYRQAAGRGLQLLFYSVGIGQISSEVPQNLSASRPQDRQFILSSKKLLLSDSGFYLCALQDRTPTGYTFGSGTRLTVV.